This TCR beta chain was documented in a study of blood T cell repertoires in COVID-19. Overall study: The United States, Italy and Spain were the sources of the acute and convalescent COVID-19 samples. T cells, B-cell-depleted T cells, or PBMCs provided the cDNA or gDNA that served as material.

Original analysis: Amplified reference gene primers provided the basis for estimating nucleated cell counts. The table came from immunoSEQ multiplex PCR; TCRdb's copy has only in-frame clones and leaves some out. V, J and clone size are those of that table, while D and trimming were read from the DNA. Of about 290,000 clones in the sample, about nine tenths were seen once. The CDR3 consists of 13 residues. The V end was cut by 3 bases, the J end by 1 base, with 6 bases between. The V gene is TRBV12-3 or TRBV12-4, the J gene TRBJ1-1, with D uncertain. This TCR was recovered from a woman aged 30 to 39 with active or convalescent COVID-19. Input material: peripheral blood. Here the CDR3 reads CASSFAGNTEAFF. For the CDR3, the DNA is TGTGCCAGCAGTTTTGCGGGGAACACTGAAGCTTTCTTT.